These 6 T cell receptor beta chains were sequenced from one sample in a study of T cell changes during pregnancy in multiple sclerosis. Sequencing used immunoSEQ multiplex PCR; TCRdb keeps in-frame clones, though not all of them. The sample yields around 47,000 clones, about 94% seen once. The material was CD8+ T cells from peripheral blood mononuclear cells, obtained in the first trimester of pregnancy. Source of these receptors: a female donor with multiple sclerosis, enrolled in a pregnancy study.

J is TRBJ2-3 and V is TRBV6-6; weak D call: TRBD1 (5 bases). Germline V gene sequence: CDR1 MNHNY, CDR2 SVGAGI (reference sequence). Trimming removed 4 bases at V and 0 bases at J, with 14 bases between. This CDR3 contains 16 residues. The CDR3: CASSFGAGPSTDTQYF. In nucleotides, the CDR3 is TGTGCCAGCAGTTTTGGGGCAGGGCCGAGCACAGATACGCAGTATTTT.

V usage is TRBV28 and J usage is TRBJ1-5, with D perhaps matching TRBD1 (6 bases). Germline values: CDR1 MDHEN, CDR2 SYDVKM. This CDR3 has 17 residues. V was pared by 8 bases and J by 2 bases, with 22 bases between. CDR3 sequence (DNA): TGTGCCAGCTCCTCCGGGACAAATACCCTTGGCAATCAGCCCCAGCATTTT. Its translation: CASSSGTNTLGNQPQHF.

The CDR3 DNA reads as TGCAGCGTTGAAGCGGTTTCGGGAGGGCCGTGGAATGAGCAGTTCTTC. Its translation: CSVEAVSGGPWNEQFF. This sequence joins TRBV29-1 and TRBJ2-1, with 8 bases matching TRBD2. Trimming removed 1 base from V and 7 bases from J; junction bases left unmatched: 12. There are 16 residues in the CDR3. CDR1 is SQVTM and CDR2 is ANQGSEA in the germline V gene.

The chain employs TRBV6-6 and TRBJ2-3, with D possibly TRBD1 on 5 matching bases. Germline CDR1 is MNHNY and CDR2 is SVGAGI (reference sequence). CDR3 size: 15 residues. Trimming left V 6 bases short and J 4 bases short, with 17 bases between. The CDR3 loop reads CASSLETQGPDTQYF. As DNA, the CDR3 is TGTGCCAGCAGCCTCGAGACCCAGGGCCCAGATACGCAGTATTTT.

The CDR3 sequence: CASRDSGRAYHEQYF. The CDR3 region has the DNA TGTGCCAGCAGGGATAGCGGGAGGGCTTACCACGAGCAGTACTTC. The chain has TRBV28 and TRBJ2-7; 11 bases agree with TRBD2. Germline V CDR1 and CDR2: MDHEN, SYDVKM. The CDR3 runs 15 residues. The V segment lost 6 bases and the J segment 5 bases; nucleotides outside the gene matches: 9.

The chain recombines TRBV5-1 with TRBJ2-4; the D gene is possibly TRBD2 (6 bases). Germline V gives CDR1 SGHRS, CDR2 YFSETQ. V shed 5 bases and J shed 0 bases, with 12 bases lying between them. This CDR3 comprises 15 residues. The CDR3 protein is CASSTGELAKNIQYF. CDR3 in DNA: TGCGCCAGCAGTACGGGGGAACTAGCCAAAAACATTCAGTACTTC.